The 7 T cell receptor beta chains below come from one sample, sequenced in a study of T cell responses to AZD1222 COVID-19 vaccine (dated by TCRdb to the early 2020s). The sample's time point label, in plain terms: baseline before first vaccination. Library preparation was by the immunoSEQ multiplex PCR assay. TCRdb holds this immuneACCESS table with in-frame rearrangements only. Some clones are missing; in checked studies, unresolved V genes explain under half, and the rest has no known cause. The sample data list some 170,000 clones, and 85% to 90% of these were observed just once. The ten largest clones capture 1.5% to 2% of the sample. The starting material was peripheral blood, obtained on day 0 of AZD1222 vaccination. The receptors were sampled from an adult in good health.

The chain has TRBV24-1 and TRBJ1-4, with a possible D match to TRBD1 (6 bases). The CDR3 covers 16 residues. V was clipped by 4 bases and J by 7 bases, with 18 bases between them. Looked up from germline, CDR1 is KGHDR and CDR2 is SFDVKD. The DNA for the CDR3 is TGTGCCACCAGTGACCCTGCGGGGGGCAAGGGTGAAAAACTGTTTTTT. Translation: CATSDPAGGKGEKLFF.

V is TRBV11-2 and J is TRBJ2-5, with TRBD2 matching over 13 bases. Germline lookup yields CDR1 SGHAT and CDR2 FQNNGV. CDR3 length: 17 residues. Germline trimming cut 5 bases from V and 4 bases from J; bases unmatched to any gene: 10. The CDR3 sequence: CASSPGGLAGVGETQYF. DNA for the CDR3: TGTGCCAGCAGCCCAGGCGGACTAGCGGGAGTTGGAGAGACCCAGTACTTC.

J is TRBJ1-1 and V is TRBV5-1; D is undetermined. This CDR3 spans 14 amino acids. Trimming pared 0 bases from V and 5 bases from J, leaving 11 bases between. In germline, CDR1 is SGHRS, CDR2 YFSETQ. CDR3 sequence: CASSLDPGRTEAFF. CDR3 bases: TGCGCCAGCAGCTTGGATCCCGGGAGGACTGAAGCTTTCTTT.

This chain joins TRBV2 and TRBJ1-5; no clear D gene. There are 14 residues in the CDR3. Germline values: CDR1 SNHLY, CDR2 FYNNEI. V lost 3 bases to trimming and J lost 4 bases, with 10 bases between them. The CDR3 reads CASSEISGNQPQHF. CDR3 sequence (DNA): TGTGCCAGCAGTGAGATTTCGGGAAATCAGCCCCAGCATTTT.

The genes are TRBV6-1 and TRBJ2-1; unclear D gene. CDR1 MNHNS and CDR2 SASEGT come from the germline V gene. V gave up 0 bases and J gave up 15 bases, with 15 bases separating them. The CDR3 runs to 13 residues. The CDR3 sequence: CASSEAVAPKGFF. In DNA form, the CDR3 reads TGTGCCAGCAGTGAAGCGGTAGCCCCGAAGGGGTTCTTC.

The CDR3 DNA reads TGTGCCAGCAGATCACAGGGGGAGCACACTGAAGCTTTCTTT. Translating it yields CASRSQGEHTEAFF. The chain recombines TRBV28 with TRBJ1-1, with 8 bases matching TRBD1. J was trimmed by 3 bases and V by 6 bases; bases with no gene match: 6. Germline CDR1 MDHEN, CDR2 SYDVKM. The CDR3 covers 14 residues.

The V call is TRBV6-2 or TRBV6-3, the J call TRBJ2-1; 9 nucleotides line up with TRBD2. The junction had 11 bases not matched to a gene; V was cut back by 2 bases and J by 0 bases. Germline V gene data show CDR1 as MNHEY and CDR2 as SVGEGT. The CDR3 contains 19 residues. The CDR3 DNA follows: TGTGCCAGCAGTTACCGCGCTAGCGGGAAGGTTAGCTCCTACAATGAGCAGTTCTTC. It specifies CASSYRASGKVSSYNEQFF.